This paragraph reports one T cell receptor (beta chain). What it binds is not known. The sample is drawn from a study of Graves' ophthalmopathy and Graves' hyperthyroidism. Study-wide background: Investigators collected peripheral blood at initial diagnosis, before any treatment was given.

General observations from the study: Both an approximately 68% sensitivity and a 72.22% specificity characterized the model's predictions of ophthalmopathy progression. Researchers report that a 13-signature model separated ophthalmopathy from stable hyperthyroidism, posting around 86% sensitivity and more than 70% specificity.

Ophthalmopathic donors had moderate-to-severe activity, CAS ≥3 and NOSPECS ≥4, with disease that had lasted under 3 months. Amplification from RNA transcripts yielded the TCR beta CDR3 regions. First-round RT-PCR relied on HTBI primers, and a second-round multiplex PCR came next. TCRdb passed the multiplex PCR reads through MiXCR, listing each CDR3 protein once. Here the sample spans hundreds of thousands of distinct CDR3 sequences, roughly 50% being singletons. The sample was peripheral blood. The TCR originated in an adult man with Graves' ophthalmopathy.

The chain's CDR3 is CSASSSSGGDETQYF. CDR3 nucleotides: TGCAGTGCTAGCAGCTCTAGCGGGGGGGATGAGACCCAGTACTTC. The chain couples TRBV20-1 to TRBJ2-5, with 12 bases aligning to TRBD2. Germline loops: CDR1 DFQATT, CDR2 SNEGSKA (reference sequence). With 3 bases clipped from V and 5 bases from J, the junction kept 7 bases outside the gene matches. This CDR3 is built from 15 residues.